Here is one T cell receptor (beta chain) with its context. Its antigen is not known. The V segment lost 4 bases and the J segment 5 bases; nucleotides outside the gene matches: 6. The CDR3 totals 14 residues. CDR1 and CDR2 (germline): SGDLS, YYNGEE. The primer mix had 60 Vbeta and 13 Jbeta primers. Some clones are missing from TCRdb's copy, which holds only in-frame ones; the method was immunoSEQ multiplex PCR. The sample shows 150,000 to 200,000 clones, around 75% of them seen only once. This entry is derived from a study of cytomegalovirus exposure and HLA in healthy donors. Study findings and constraints: As a later analysis showed, a missense DCLRE1C variant was linked to trimming of TCR beta V- and J-genes.

The rearrangement joins TRBV9 to TRBJ2-5; TRBD1 matches at 9 bases. The clonotype originates from a male donor in good health and CMV-seronegative. Sequenced input: PBMCs. Here the CDR3 reads CASSPRDRVETQYF. CDR3 DNA: TGTGCCAGCAGCCCCAGGGACAGGGTGGAGACCCAGTACTTC.